The rows below give T cell receptor beta chains drawn from one sample of a study of human T cells and chemical hapten exposure. TCRdb reprocessed the RACE reads with MiXCR, giving one entry per CDR3 protein. The top ten clones hold 9.5% to 10% of a sample with 56,000 or so distinct CDR3 sequences, roughly a tenth of them seen once. The material sequenced was whole blood, taken in connection with sensitization to the hapten diphenylcyclopropenone (DPC). The origin of the receptors is a woman in her twenties or thirties with alopecia areata. Some clones in this sample may be carry-over from other donors' samples. The CDR3 runs from the conserved cysteine through the conserved F or W. D genes are given only for firm matches. Clone sizes are given selectively: once, few, many, or a class where the clone is expanded.

D gene	J gene	V gene	clone size	CDR3 DNA	CDR3 protein
-	TRBJ2-5	TRBV4-1	medium-sized	TGCGCCAGCAGCGCACAGGCCTTGCAAGGGACCCAGTACTTC	CASSAQALQGTQYF
-	TRBJ2-3	TRBV29-1	few	TGCAGCGTTGATGGGGGGGATACGCAGTATTTT	CSVDGGDTQYF
-	TRBJ1-1	TRBV29-1	-	TGCATTTTTTCAGGGCACGTTGAAGCTTTCTTT	CIFSGHVEAFF
-	TRBJ2-3	TRBV25-1	once	TGTGCCAGCAGTGAATATATTCCGGGTGGCACAGATACGCAGTATTTT	CASSEYIPGGTDTQYF
-	TRBJ1-1	TRBV28	many	TGTGCCAGCAGTTTATTTTTCCAGGTTGAAGCTTTCTTT	CASSLFFQVEAFF
-	TRBJ1-1	TRBV5-1	many	TGCGCCAGCAGCTTGGCCGGAAGTTCGGGGACTGAAGCTTTCTTT	CASSLAGSSGTEAFF
-	TRBJ2-5	TRBV28	-	TGTGCCAGCAGTTTATTTATGGAAAGGCAAGAGACCCAGTACTTC	CASSLFMERQETQYF
-	TRBJ1-5	TRBV7-9	-	TGTGCCAGCAGCCCGGACAGCCTAAGTAGCAATCAGCCCCAGCATTTT	CASSPDSLSSNQPQHF
TRBD1	TRBJ2-3	TRBV29-1	-	TGCAGCGTTGGGGACAGGGGCACAGATACGCAGTATTTT	CSVGDRGTDTQYF
TRBD2	TRBJ2-5	TRBV5-1	-	TGCGCCAGCACCCAGCGGGGTGGAGAGACCCAGTACTTC	CASTQRGGETQYF
-	TRBJ2-1	TRBV7-3	many	TGTGCCAGCAGCTTAAGTGTGGGCTCCGTATACAATGAGCAGTTCTTC	CASSLSVGSVYNEQFF
-	TRBJ2-2	TRBV29-1	many	TGCAGCACCTCGGGACCGATGAACACCGGGGAGCTGTTTTTT	CSTSGPMNTGELFF
-	TRBJ1-1	TRBV21-1	-	TGTGCCAGCGGAAGAAGTCGGAAGTTCCCTGAAGCTTTCTTT	CASGRSRKFPEAFF
-	TRBJ2-1	TRBV3-1	-	TGTGCCAGCACCCAGGGGGGGGCCCGTGGCAATGAGCAGTTCTTC	CASTQGGARGNEQFF
TRBD2	TRBJ2-1	TRBV7-9	few	TGTGCCAGCAGCCCCTCCGCGGTAGCGGGGGGTTACAATGAGCAGTTCTTC	CASSPSAVAGGYNEQFF
-	TRBJ2-1	TRBV3-1	many	TGTGCCAGCAGCCAAGCAGGAACCTACAATGAGCAGTTCTTC	CASSQAGTYNEQFF
TRBD1	TRBJ1-5	TRBV28	few	TGTGCCAGCGGGACAGGGGTCGATCAGCCCCAGCATTTT	CASGTGVDQPQHF
TRBD2	TRBJ2-3	TRBV7-8	many	TGTGCCAGCAGCTTAGAGGGGACGACTAGCGTGGCCTTCGATACGCAGTATTTT	CASSLEGTTSVAFDTQYF
-	TRBJ2-6	TRBV4-3	many	TGCGCCAGCAGCCAAGATGCCGGGACTGGGGCCAACGTCCTGACTTTC	CASSQDAGTGANVLTF
TRBD2	TRBJ2-7	TRBV20-1	few	TGCAGTGCTAGAGCTAGCGGGGGGCGCTTTCTCAGGTACTTC	CSARASGGRFLRYF
TRBD2	TRBJ2-1	TRBV20-1	many	TGCAGTGCTAGACTCCCCACGGGCGGGGGTGCTTACAATGAGCAGTTCTTC	CSARLPTGGGAYNEQFF
-	TRBJ1-3	TRBV29-1	-	TGCAGCGTCCTCCCTGTTGACTCTGGAAACACCATATATTTT	CSVLPVDSGNTIYF
-	TRBJ2-7	TRBV5-4	few	TGTGCCAGCAGCTTAGACAGCGAGCAGTACTTC	CASSLDSEQYF
-	TRBJ1-5	TRBV7-2	many	TGTGCCAGCAGCCTCCGGACTGGGAGCAATCAGCCCCAGCATTTT	CASSLRTGSNQPQHF
-	TRBJ2-2	TRBV7-2	-	TGTGCCAGCAGCTTTGGAGCGAACACCGGGGAGCTGTTTTTT	CASSFGANTGELFF
TRBD2	TRBJ2-3	TRBV12-3/TRBV12-4	few	TGTGCCAGCAGTGTAGCGGGGCCGGGGGATACGCAGTATTTT	CASSVAGPGDTQYF
-	TRBJ1-3	TRBV7-8	-	TGTGCCAGCAGCTTAGCATACAGCTCTGGAAACACCATATATTTT	CASSLAYSSGNTIYF
-	TRBJ1-5	TRBV27	many	TGTGCCAGCAGTTTTGGAGGTTTCAATCAGCCCCAGCATTTT	CASSFGGFNQPQHF
-	TRBJ2-7	TRBV6-2/TRBV6-3	many	TGTGCCAGCAGTTACCGCTTCGGGGCCTACGAGCAGTACTTC	CASSYRFGAYEQYF